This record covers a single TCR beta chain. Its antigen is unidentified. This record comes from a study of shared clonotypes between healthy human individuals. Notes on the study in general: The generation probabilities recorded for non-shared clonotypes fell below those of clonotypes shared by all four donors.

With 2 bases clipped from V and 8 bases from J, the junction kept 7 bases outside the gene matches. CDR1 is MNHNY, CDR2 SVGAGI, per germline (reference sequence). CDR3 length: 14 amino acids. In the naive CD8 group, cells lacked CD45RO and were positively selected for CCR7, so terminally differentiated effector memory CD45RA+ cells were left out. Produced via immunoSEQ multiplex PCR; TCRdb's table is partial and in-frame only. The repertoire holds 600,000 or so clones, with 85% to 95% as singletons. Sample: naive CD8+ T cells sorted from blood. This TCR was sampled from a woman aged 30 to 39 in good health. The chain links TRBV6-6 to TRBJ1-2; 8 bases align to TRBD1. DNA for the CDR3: TGTGCCAGCAGTTACACGACAGGGGTACGAGGCTACACCTTC. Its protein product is CASSYTTGVRGYTF.